This paragraph reports one TCR beta chain. This clonotype was counted only a few times. What this receptor recognizes is not known. No much larger clone is present one base from it, and per-base qualities are unavailable. These data are taken from a study of blood T cells in healthy people across ages (dated by TCRdb to the mid-2010s). Study-wide context: In model experiments, template switching captured roughly one uniquely barcoded TCR beta cDNA molecule for every two T cells. Using deep sequencing normalized with unique cDNA molecular identifiers, the study measured how TCR beta repertoire diversity changes with age. The donors were split into four age groups: young (average 16 years), middle-aged (about 40), aged (around 67) and long-lived (over 80). To avoid experimental bias, donors of different ages were spread randomly across the sequencing lanes. Using the same blood draw, the study looked at two additional independent replicas of 1 million unique cDNA reads for two donors, one aged 18 to 30 and the other aged 80 or older.

Systemically healthy Caucasian individuals from Russia, some 36 in total and aged roughly 6 to 100 years, were included as donors. Each donor gave roughly 11 milliliters of peripheral blood, drawn into EDTA-treated Vacutainer tubes. Ficoll-Paque density-gradient centrifugation was used to isolate PBMCs, with at least 7 million per sample. Total RNA was extracted from PBMCs with Trizol reagent, with at least 6 micrograms obtained per sample. For every donor, an aliquot of PBMCs went through flow cytometry to measure the percentages of naive CD45RAhigh/CD27high T cells. From its cysteine to its phenylalanine, the CDR3 spans 14 amino acids. Only CDR3 DNA is held: 42 bases, read in frame from base 1. The germline V gene encodes CDR1 SGHRS and CDR2 YFSETQ. Cut back by 6 bases and 1 base, the V and J ends lie 13 bases apart. The library came from 5' RACE. The sample was run on an Illumina HiSeq 2500. A second PCR of roughly 7 to 12 cycles was performed with a sample-barcoded 5' primer and a J-beta primer mix. Each TCR beta cDNA molecule received a unique molecular identifier from a template-switch 5' adaptor carrying 12 random nucleotides. Each sample yielded at least 3 million CDR3-containing paired-end reads. The Mint cDNA synthesis kit, primed by a TRBC-specific oligonucleotide, was used to synthesize first-strand cDNA from all RNA. All cDNA was treated with uracil-DNA glycosylase and then went through a first 18-cycle PCR with the universal primers M1SS and BC2_uni_R. In the authors' own workflow: Each sample was normalized by randomly selecting 1 million high-quality reads, each carrying a distinct molecular identifier. Instead of being binned into consensus sequences, reads that shared molecular identifiers were thrown out. MiTCR, with a Q25 quality threshold and the strictest error-elimination algorithm, was used for CDR3 identification, clonotype clustering and error correction. A nonparametric unseen species model with Euler transformation was used to estimate a lower bound on total TCR beta diversity. TCRdb itself trimmed the public reads at Q25 with fastp, ran MiXCR and retained productive beta chains. Rows matching on CDR3 protein sequence are summarized as one entry with the most common DNA and genes. What appears here as the V and J calls and clone size reflects TCRdb's work, not the paper's. This sample has roughly 1.5 million distinct CDR3 sequences in its table, and 40% to 45% of those were observed once. 4% of the sample rests with the top ten.

Points the paper makes about the study in general: Observed TCR beta diversity per million T cells fell roughly linearly with age, and a significant reduction was already apparent by age roughly 40. Since profiling was done on bulk unsorted PBMCs, naive and antigen-experienced compartments could not be conclusively compared. Because the CMV infection status of the donors was unknown, age-related changes in expanded clonotypes may potentially have been confounded. Estimates of total diversity based on one million sequenced T cells were regarded as lower bounds and as underestimates. Compared with the aged group, the long-lived group had more naive CD4+ T cells, fewer expanded clones and increased TCR diversity, a pattern suggesting age selection. A strong correlation was found between observed TCR beta diversity and the percentage of naive T cells measured by flow cytometry.

This sequence originates from a woman under 30 in good health. The sample taken for sequencing was blood. Here the chain combines TRBV5-1 and TRBJ2-5, with the D gene too uncertain to name. Here the CDR3 is given as CASIPEWSQETQYF. The DNA sequence is given as TGCGCCAGCATCCCTGAGTGGAGCCAAGAGACCCAGTACTTC.